This record looks at one T cell receptor beta chain sequence and its context. Its antigen remains unidentified. The CDR3 spans 15 residues. Looked up from germline, CDR1 is GTSNPN and CDR2 is SVGIG (reference sequence). V lost 6 bases to trimming and J lost 2 bases; unmatched junction nucleotides: 5. These data are taken from a study of persistence of HIV-infected CD4 T cells. Lysates of CMV-infected fibroblasts at 9 to 10 ug/mL stimulated these cells. Memory cells lacking CD40L and CD69 with high CD45RO were sorted. Donors had undetectable plasma HIV-1 RNA, under 50 copies/mL, for 4+ years. The study's findings and limits: Bulk TCR data could not be restricted to HIV-1-infected CMV-responding cells. Proviral oligoclonality tracked with TCR oligoclonality within the same sorted cells. Antigen-responding cells were enriched for degenerate expanded CDR3beta sequences.

The libraries were made with immunoSEQ version 4 in survey mode. TCRdb's copy holds only in-frame clones and misses some; the assay was immunoSEQ multiplex PCR. The data show some 31,000 clones, 65% to 90% seen once. The sequenced sample was CD4+ T cells sorted from PBMCs after approximately 20-hour stimulation, obtained from a patient who received antiretroviral therapy. The chain joins TRBV30 to TRBJ2-6; 9 nucleotides line up with TRBD1. The source of this sequence is an adult man with HIV who was CMV-seropositive. Written as DNA, the CDR3 is TGTGCCTGCAACGACAGGGGGACTGGGGCCAACGTCCTGACTTTC. Translated: CACNDRGTGANVLTF.